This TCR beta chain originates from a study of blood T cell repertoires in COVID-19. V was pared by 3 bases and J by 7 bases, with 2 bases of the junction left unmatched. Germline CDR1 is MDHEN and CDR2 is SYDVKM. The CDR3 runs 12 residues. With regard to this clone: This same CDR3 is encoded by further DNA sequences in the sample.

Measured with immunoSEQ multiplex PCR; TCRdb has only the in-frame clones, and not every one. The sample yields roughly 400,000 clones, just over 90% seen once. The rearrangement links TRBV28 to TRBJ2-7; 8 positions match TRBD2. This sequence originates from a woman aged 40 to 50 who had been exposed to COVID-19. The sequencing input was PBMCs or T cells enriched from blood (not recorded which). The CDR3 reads CASSLLAGEQYF. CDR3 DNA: TGTGCCAGCAGTTTGCTAGCGGGTGAGCAGTACTTC.